The sequence of this T cell receptor (beta chain) was determined in a study of blood T cell repertoires in COVID-19 (dated by TCRdb to 2018 to 2020). Looking at the study overall: Collaborator samples came from the United States, Italy and Spain and covered acute and convalescent phases of COVID-19. The material from the prospective study consisted of cDNA or gDNA derived from T cells, B-cell-depleted T cells, or PBMCs. The dataset comprised deeply sampled blood TCRbeta repertoires from subjects exposed to, actively infected with, or recovered from COVID-19. The repertoires were released in a freely available public database meant as a resource for research on the immune response to SARS-CoV-2. Samples came from the ongoing ImmuneRACE study (first 160 participants) plus 1,254 subjects from 6 global collaborators. Sample metadata almost always included a de-identified subject ID, COVID-19 status, age in years and sex. Where available, HLA class I and class II types were obtained from metadata supplied by the sample provider rather than from assay-based typing.

Here is what the overall study found, with its caveats: The amount of clinical and demographic metadata varied by source and participant and was provided uncurated.

TCRbeta CDR3 regions were amplified from genomic DNA by means of the immunoSEQ Assay, a bias-controlled multiplex PCR. Concerning the study's data processing: The number of nucleated cells in each sample was estimated from the amplification of reference gene primers within the assay. To quantify the absolute abundance of each unique TCRbeta CDR3 rearrangement, sequence reads were collapsed and filtered. For each sample, productive Simpson clonality was calculated by taking the square root of Simpson's diversity index across productive rearrangements. Sourced from immuneACCESS, this table was stored by TCRdb with only in-frame sequences that have V and J called. A share of the clones is absent; for the studies checked, an unresolved V gene accounts for under half, and the remainder has no known explanation. V, J and clone size reflect that table, while D and trimming were determined from the DNA. The sample table lists approximately 91,000 clones, approximately 77% of them with a count of one. Together, the top ten hold around 10% of the sample.

This clone has a single count. Its antigen has not been determined. No base quality values were provided; no much bigger clone lies one nucleotide off. The collaborating institutions used their own protocols to collect whole blood in K2EDTA tubes. For TCRbeta analysis, collaborators shipped samples as frozen whole blood, isolated PBMCs, or DNA extracted from either of those sample types. The material sequenced was peripheral blood. This clonotype was obtained from a woman over 75 with acute or convalescent COVID-19.

The CDR3 region has the sequence CASSERDRGKNEQFF. In nucleotide form, the sequence is TGCGCCAGCAGCGAGCGGGACAGGGGAAAGAATGAGCAGTTCTTC. The sequence joins TRBV10-2 to TRBJ2-1, with 10 junctional bases fitting TRBD1. After removal of 6 bases from V and 7 bases from J, the junction retains 9 bases not matched to a gene. The CDR3 contains 15 residues, cysteine and phenylalanine counted. This entry keeps only the CDR3 DNA: 45 bases, framed from base 1. For CDR1 and CDR2, the germline V gene lists WSHSY and SAAADI.